The T cell receptor beta chain described here comes from a study of response to subunit inactivated influenza vaccine. Findings and limits, study-wide: There was a suggestion from the authors that each seasonal influenza vaccination recruits few new T cells.

TCRdb called the RT-PCR reads again in MiXCR, with one record for every CDR3 protein. The repertoire has roughly 160,000 distinct CDR3 sequences, roughly 11% of them found once; the top ten carry around 11%. The CDR3 runs 17 residues. Germline CDR1 and CDR2: DFQATT and SNEGSKA (reference sequence). After removal of 5 bases from V and 0 bases from J, the junction contained 5 bases not matched to a gene. This clonotype was detected only a few times. Its antigen is not identified. The rearrangement uses TRBV20-1 and TRBJ2-4; 15 bases are shared with TRBD2. Material: non-naive T cells sorted from PBMCs, obtained around seven weeks after vaccination. This TCR was recovered from a man between 50 and 59 years old who received an inactivated influenza vaccine. The CDR3 coding sequence is TGCAGTGCTCCCGGGACTAGCGGGGGGCTAGCCAAAAACATTCAGTACTTC. It codes for CSAPGTSGGLAKNIQYF.